This T cell receptor beta chain comes out of a study of post-analysis software for immune sequencing data. Study-level information: The disease courses spanned relapsing-remitting, secondary progressive and progressive-relapsing forms of multiple sclerosis. Study-wide points: By F measure, samples from a shared preparation batch strongly co-clustered.

For this clonotype: No antigen is known for it.

Unique molecular identifiers were built into the TCR beta cDNA libraries. A single record per CDR3 protein comes from TCRdb applying MiXCR to the PCR reads. The sample comprises about 810,000 distinct CDR3 sequences, roughly 50% of which are singletons, and approximately 4.5% rests with the top ten. What was sequenced was blood. The origin of this receptor is a girl between 5 and 17 years old with multiple sclerosis.

CDR3: CASSSDTPGLEQYF. The DNA of the CDR3 is TGCGCCAGCAGCTCCGACACCCCAGGGCTCGAGCAGTACTTC. The chain couples TRBV5-1 to TRBJ2-5; tentative D call: TRBD1 (5 bases). The J call may be faulty, since TRBJ2-7 better matches the DNA end. CDR1 is SGHRS, CDR2 YFSETQ, per germline. CDR3 length: 14 residues.